A selection of T cell receptor beta chains follows, all from one sample in a study of T cells in Graves' hyperthyroidism and ophthalmopathy. TCRdb recomputed calls from the multiplex PCR reads with MiXCR, one row per CDR3 protein. The sample yields more than 500,000 distinct CDR3 sequences, around 13% seen once. Sequences were obtained from blood. The receptors here all came from a woman aged 40 to 50 with Graves' hyperthyroidism. Both conserved end residues are part of each CDR3. Each record gives: J gene, D gene, V gene, clone size, CDR3 protein, CDR3 DNA. The D gene is left open where the match is weak. Size is omitted from some rows. Given values are once, few, many or a class for expanded clones.

J: TRBJ2-6; D: -; V: TRBV5-1; size: -; CDR3: CASSLDGRGVSGANVLTF; DNA: TGCGCCAGCAGCTTGGATGGCAGGGGGGTCTCTGGGGCCAACGTCCTGACTTTC
J: TRBJ2-1; D: -; V: TRBV5-4; size: once; CDR3: CASSPYGRNEQFF; DNA: TGTGCCAGCAGCCCATATGGTCGGAATGAGCAGTTCTTC
J: TRBJ1-2; D: -; V: TRBV5-1; size: many; CDR3: CASSMGLGGYTF; DNA: TGCGCCAGCAGCATGGGACTCGGGGGCTACACCTTC
J: TRBJ2-1; D: -; V: TRBV10-3; size: few; CDR3: CAIDNGREPQFF; DNA: TGTGCCATTGATAACGGAAGAGAACCGCAGTTCTTC
J: TRBJ2-2; D: -; V: TRBV3-1; size: many; CDR3: CASSRLRDITGELFF; DNA: TGTGCCAGCAGCCGGCTCCGGGATATCACCGGGGAGCTGTTTTTT
J: TRBJ1-1; D: -; V: TRBV6-2/TRBV6-3; size: -; CDR3: CASSYSTSNTEAFF; DNA: TGTGCCAGCAGTTACTCGACTTCGAACACTGAAGCTTTCTTT
J: TRBJ1-1; D: -; V: TRBV11-3; size: many; CDR3: CASSQGRFNRVVTEAFF; DNA: TGTGCCAGCAGCCAGGGAAGATTCAACAGGGTGGTTACTGAAGCTTTCTTT
J: TRBJ1-5; D: -; V: TRBV19; size: few; CDR3: CASSIEETYSNQPQHF; DNA: TGTGCCAGTAGTATAGAGGAGACATATAGCAATCAGCCCCAGCATTTT
J: TRBJ1-6; D: -; V: TRBV30; size: many; CDR3: CAWSSGTVSSPLHF; DNA: TGTGCCTGGAGCTCCGGGACCGTCAGTTCACCCCTCCACTTT
J: TRBJ2-3; D: TRBD1; V: TRBV28; size: many; CDR3: CASSSGGLADTQYF; DNA: TGTGCCAGCAGTTCAGGGGGCCTGGCAGATACGCAGTATTTT
J: TRBJ2-7; D: -; V: TRBV10-3; size: -; CDR3: CAIGLSEQYF; DNA: TGTGCCATCGGACTATCGGAGCAGTACTTC
J: TRBJ1-3; D: TRBD1; V: TRBV28; size: many; CDR3: CASSPNDRGGLGNTIYF; DNA: TGTGCCAGCAGTCCCAACGACAGAGGGGGCCTTGGAAACACCATATATTTT
J: TRBJ2-1; D: -; V: TRBV20-1; size: many; CDR3: CSASPTSFTYNEQFF; DNA: TGCAGTGCTAGCCCAACTAGTTTTACCTACAATGAGCAGTTCTTC
J: TRBJ1-4; D: -; V: TRBV20-1; size: many; CDR3: CIYSDGNEKLFF; DNA: TGCATATACTCCGACGGGAATGAAAAACTGTTTTTT
J: TRBJ2-1; D: TRBD2; V: TRBV6-2/TRBV6-3; size: many; CDR3: CASNQITSGRENEQFF; DNA: TGTGCCAGCAACCAAATCACTAGCGGGAGGGAGAATGAGCAGTTCTTC
J: TRBJ1-4; D: -; V: TRBV28; size: many; CDR3: CASRSPREATTNEKLFF; DNA: TGTGCCAGCAGAAGCCCTCGTGAGGCAACAACTAATGAAAAACTGTTTTTT
J: TRBJ1-3; D: -; V: TRBV9; size: many; CDR3: CASSAGVGLGNTIYF; DNA: TGTGCCAGCAGCGCCGGTGTGGGGCTTGGAAACACCATATATTTT
J: TRBJ1-1; D: -; V: TRBV10-1; size: many; CDR3: CASSERQSGTEAFF; DNA: TGCGCCAGCAGTGAGAGACAGTCGGGCACTGAAGCTTTCTTT
J: TRBJ1-3; D: TRBD1; V: TRBV5-6; size: -; CDR3: CASSSRGLGNTIYF; DNA: TGTGCCAGCAGCTCCAGGGGGCTTGGAAACACCATATATTTT
J: TRBJ2-5; D: -; V: TRBV25-1; size: -; CDR3: CASFSPRGTQYF; DNA: TGTGCCAGCTTTTCTCCCAGGGGGACCCAGTACTTC
J: TRBJ1-1; D: -; V: TRBV7-2; size: many; CDR3: CASSYTGTGNTEAFF; DNA: TGTGCCAGCAGCTATACCGGGACGGGAAACACTGAAGCTTTCTTT
J: TRBJ2-1; D: -; V: TRBV15; size: many; CDR3: CATERRGSYNEQFF; DNA: TGTGCCACGGAACGGAGGGGCTCCTACAATGAGCAGTTCTTC
J: TRBJ1-2; D: TRBD1; V: TRBV12-3/TRBV12-4; size: -; CDR3: CASSSGTGGGNYGYTF; DNA: TGTGCCAGCAGTTCCGGGACAGGGGGCGGGAACTATGGCTACACCTTC
J: TRBJ1-1; D: TRBD1; V: TRBV20-1; size: many; CDR3: CSAKQGGTPTNTEAFF; DNA: TGCAGTGCTAAACAGGGGGGGACCCCGACGAACACTGAAGCTTTCTTT
J: TRBJ1-1; D: TRBD1; V: TRBV11-2; size: -; CDR3: CASSPMGQGGTEAFF; DNA: TGTGCCAGCAGCCCCATGGGACAGGGAGGCACTGAAGCTTTCTTT
J: TRBJ2-7; D: TRBD2; V: TRBV7-2; size: -; CDR3: CASSLGLAGDNEQYF; DNA: TGTGCCAGCAGCTTGGGACTAGCGGGAGATAACGAGCAGTACTTC
J: TRBJ2-3; D: -; V: TRBV12-3/TRBV12-4; size: -; CDR3: CASSYRDPSTDTQYF; DNA: TGTGCCAGCAGTTACCGGGACCCTAGCACAGATACGCAGTATTTT
J: TRBJ1-6; D: -; V: TRBV20-1; size: -; CDR3: CSAREGYSPLHF; DNA: TGCAGTGCTAGAGAAGGTTATTCACCCCTCCACTTT
J: TRBJ2-5; D: -; V: TRBV3-1; size: many; CDR3: CASSHGVEETQYF; DNA: TGTGCCAGCAGCCACGGGGTCGAGGAGACCCAGTACTTC
J: TRBJ2-7; D: -; V: TRBV19; size: -; CDR3: CASSAGRHYEQYF; DNA: TGTGCCAGTAGTGCCGGTCGCCACTACGAGCAGTACTTC
J: TRBJ2-1; D: TRBD2; V: TRBV19; size: -; CDR3: CASSRDLAGFNNEQFF; DNA: TGTGCCAGTAGTAGGGACCTAGCGGGGTTTAACAATGAGCAGTTCTTC